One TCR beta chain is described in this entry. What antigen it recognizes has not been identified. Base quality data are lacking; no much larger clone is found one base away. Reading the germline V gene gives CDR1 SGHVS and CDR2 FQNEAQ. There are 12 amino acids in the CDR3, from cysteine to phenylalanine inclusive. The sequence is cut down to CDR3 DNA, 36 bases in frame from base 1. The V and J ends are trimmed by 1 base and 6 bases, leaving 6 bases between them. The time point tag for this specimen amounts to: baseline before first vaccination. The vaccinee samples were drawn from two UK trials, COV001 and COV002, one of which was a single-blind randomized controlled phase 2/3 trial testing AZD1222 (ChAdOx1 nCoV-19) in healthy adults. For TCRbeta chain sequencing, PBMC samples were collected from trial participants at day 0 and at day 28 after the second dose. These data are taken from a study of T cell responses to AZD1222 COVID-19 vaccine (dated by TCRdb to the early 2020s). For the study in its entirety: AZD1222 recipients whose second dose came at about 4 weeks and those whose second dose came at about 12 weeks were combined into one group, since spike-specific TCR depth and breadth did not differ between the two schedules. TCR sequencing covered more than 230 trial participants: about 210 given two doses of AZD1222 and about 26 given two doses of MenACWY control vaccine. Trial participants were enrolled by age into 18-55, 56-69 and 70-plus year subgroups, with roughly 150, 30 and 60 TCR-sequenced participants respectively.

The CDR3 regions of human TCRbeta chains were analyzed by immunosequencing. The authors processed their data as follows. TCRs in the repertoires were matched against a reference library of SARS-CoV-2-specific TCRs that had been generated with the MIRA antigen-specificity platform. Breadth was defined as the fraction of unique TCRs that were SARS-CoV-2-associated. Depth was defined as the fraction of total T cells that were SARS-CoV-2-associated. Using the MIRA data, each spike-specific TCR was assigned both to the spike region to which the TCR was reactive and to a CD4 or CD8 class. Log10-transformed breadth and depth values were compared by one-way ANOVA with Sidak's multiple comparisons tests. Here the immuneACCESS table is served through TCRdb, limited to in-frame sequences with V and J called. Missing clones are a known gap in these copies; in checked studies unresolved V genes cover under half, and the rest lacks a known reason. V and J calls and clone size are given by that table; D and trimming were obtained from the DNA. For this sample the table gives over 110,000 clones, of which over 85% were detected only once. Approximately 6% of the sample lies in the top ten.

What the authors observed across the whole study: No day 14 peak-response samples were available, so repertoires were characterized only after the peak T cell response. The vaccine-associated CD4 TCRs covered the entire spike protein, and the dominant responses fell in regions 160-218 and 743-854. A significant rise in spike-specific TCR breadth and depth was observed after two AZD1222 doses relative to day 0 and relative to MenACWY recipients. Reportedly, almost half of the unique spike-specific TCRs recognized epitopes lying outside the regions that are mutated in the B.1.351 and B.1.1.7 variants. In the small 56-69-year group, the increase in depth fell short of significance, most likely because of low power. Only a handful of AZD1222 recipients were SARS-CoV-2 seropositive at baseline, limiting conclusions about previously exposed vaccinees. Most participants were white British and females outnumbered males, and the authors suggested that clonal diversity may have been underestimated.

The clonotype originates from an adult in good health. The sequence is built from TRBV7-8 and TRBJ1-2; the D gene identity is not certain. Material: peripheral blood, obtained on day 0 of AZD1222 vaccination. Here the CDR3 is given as CASSLVGDGYTF. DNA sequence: TGTGCCAGCAGCTTAGTTGGCGATGGCTACACCTTC.